These 15 T cell receptor beta chains were all obtained from the same sample, sequenced in a study of blood T cell repertoires in COVID-19. Method: immunoSEQ multiplex PCR; TCRdb's copy keeps in-frame clones and lacks some. Among around 250,000 clones listed, around 87% were seen once. The sequenced sample consisted of peripheral blood. The source of these receptors is a woman in her 70s with active or convalescent COVID-19.

This clone occurred once. The rearrangement uses TRBV7-2 and TRBJ2-5, with 16 bases identical to TRBD2. Germline V gene lookup returns CDR1 SGHTA and CDR2 FQGNSA. The CDR3 length is 16 residues. The V segment lost 3 bases and the J segment 3 bases; nucleotides outside the gene matches: 1. CDR3 sequence: CASSFGTSGGEETQYF. CDR3 in DNA: TGTGCCAGCAGCTTCGGGACTAGCGGGGGGGAAGAGACCCAGTACTTC.

The chain employs TRBV7-2 and TRBJ1-3; the match to TRBD1 covers 8 bases. Germline V CDR1 and CDR2: SGHTA, FQGNSA. The CDR3 sequence is 15 residues long. Trimming cost V 4 bases and J 0 bases; bases outside gene matches: 2. CDR3 region: CASSSGGRSGNTIYF. The CDR3 region has the DNA TGTGCCAGCAGCTCAGGGGGCCGCTCTGGAAACACCATATATTTT.

The V and J genes are TRBV6-6 and TRBJ1-5; TRBD1 might be the D (5 bases). The V end was cut by 2 bases, the J end by 4 bases, with 15 bases between. The CDR3 consists of 16 residues. CDR1 and CDR2 from the germline V gene are MNHNY and SVGAGI (reference sequence). CDR3 nucleotides: TGTGCCAGCAGTTACGACGCACAGGTTGGGAATCAGCCCCAGCATTTT. Residues: CASSYDAQVGNQPQHF.

The V gene is TRBV3-1 (or the pseudogene TRBV3-2), the J gene TRBJ2-2; the D gene is possibly TRBD2 (5 bases). The CDR3 covers 16 residues. V lost 0 bases and J lost 0, with 8 bases in between. Looked up from germline, CDR1 is LGHDT and CDR2 is YNNKEL (reference sequence). As DNA, the CDR3 is TGTGCCAGCAGCCAAGAGCGGGCCCCGAACACCGGGGAGCTGTTTTTT. This encodes CASSQERAPNTGELFF.

The chain carries TRBV20-1 and TRBJ1-5; a weak D match, TRBD1 (5 bases). With 3 bases removed from V and 4 bases from J, the gap between germline ends came to 19 bases. Germline CDR1 and CDR2: DFQATT and SNEGSKA (reference sequence). This CDR3 spans 16 amino acids. CDR3 sequence: CSASLPRWKGNQPQHF. CDR3 DNA: TGCAGTGCTAGTCTTCCACGGTGGAAGGGGAATCAGCCCCAGCATTTT.

The V and J genes are TRBV2 and TRBJ2-1; the D gene is possibly TRBD2 (6 bases). Germline V gene sequence: CDR1 SNHLY, CDR2 FYNNEI. This CDR3 has 13 residues. The ends were cut back, 8 bases at V and 8 bases at J, with 16 bases in the middle. CDR3 in amino acids: CASWGGARHEQFF. Written as DNA, the CDR3 is TGTGCCAGCTGGGGCGGGGCCCGGCATGAGCAGTTCTTC.

J is TRBJ2-3 and V is TRBV9, with 11 nucleotides matching TRBD1. CDR1 SGDLS and CDR2 YYNGEE come from the germline V gene. CDR3 size: 16 residues. The V segment lost 5 bases and the J segment 4 bases; nucleotides outside the gene matches: 9. CDR3 coding DNA: TGTGCCAGCAGTGGGACAGGGGGGAGGAGCGCAGATACGCAGTATTTT. Protein sequence: CASSGTGGRSADTQYF.

This chain links TRBV7-9 with TRBJ2-3, with 8 positions matching TRBD2. The CDR3 covers 16 residues. Germline lookup yields CDR1 SEHNR and CDR2 FQNEAQ (reference sequence). The ends lost 4 bases at V and 2 bases at J; junction bases unmatched: 8. DNA of the CDR3: TGTGCCAGCAGCTCGCTGATACTAGCGGCCACAGATACGCAGTATTTT. Translating it yields CASSSLILAATDTQYF.

The chain is built from TRBV18 and TRBJ1-5; 9 bases map to TRBD1. Looked up from germline, CDR1 is KGHSH and CDR2 is LQKENI. There are 15 residues in the CDR3. J gave up 6 bases and V 6 bases, and 9 bases lay outside the gene matches. The CDR3 reads CASSTGQGGSQPQHF. In nucleotides, the CDR3 is TGTGCCAGCTCGACGGGACAGGGAGGAAGTCAGCCCCAGCATTTT.

The chain recombines TRBV18 with TRBJ1-6; tentative D call: TRBD1 (5 bases). This CDR3 is built from 15 residues. V shed 6 bases and J shed 4 bases, with 13 bases lying between them. Germline values: CDR1 KGHSH, CDR2 LQKENI. The CDR3 reads CASSPEGTYNSPLHF. The CDR3 DNA is TGTGCCAGCTCCCCGGAGGGGACGTATAATTCACCCCTCCACTTT.

V is TRBV10-2 and J is TRBJ2-7; weak D call: TRBD2 (5 bases). V was clipped by 6 bases and J by 4 bases, with 13 bases between them. The germline gives CDR1 WSHSY, CDR2 SAAADI. This CDR3 is 13 amino acids long. The CDR3 reads CASRPFREYEQYF. In DNA form, the CDR3 reads TGCGCCAGCAGGCCCTTTAGGGAGTACGAGCAGTACTTC.

The genes are TRBV27 and TRBJ1-1; 10 positions agree with TRBD1. CDR3 length: 15 residues. Germline loops: CDR1 MNHEY, CDR2 SMNVEV (reference sequence). After removal of 0 bases from V and 4 bases from J, the junction contained 2 bases not matched to a gene. The CDR3 sequence: CASSLSTGGGTEAFF. CDR3 nucleotide sequence: TGTGCCAGCAGTTTATCGACAGGGGGCGGCACTGAAGCTTTCTTT.

The chain joins TRBV19 to TRBJ2-2, with 12 bases identical to TRBD1. This CDR3 region has 15 residues. CDR1 and CDR2 from the germline V gene are LNHDA and SQIVND (reference sequence). Unmatched junction bases numbered 9, after V lost 9 bases and J lost 7 bases. DNA for the CDR3: TGTGCCAGCAGAGCCGGGACAGGGGGCTTCGGGGAGCTGTTTTTT. Translation gives CASRAGTGGFGELFF.

The V gene is TRBV29-1, the J gene TRBJ2-1; 8 nucleotides line up with TRBD2. Germline V gene lookup returns CDR1 SQVTM and CDR2 ANQGSEA. The CDR3 sequence is 11 residues long. V lost 7 bases to trimming and J lost 8 bases; unmatched junction nucleotides: 4. CDR3 nucleotide sequence: TGCAGCGCGAGCGGGGGCCATGAGCAGTTCTTC. This encodes CSASGGHEQFF.

The rearrangement joins TRBV19 to TRBJ1-4; maybe TRBD1 (6 bases). V lost 6 bases and J lost 1, with 15 bases in between. The CDR3 spans 16 residues. The germline gives CDR1 LNHDA, CDR2 SQIVND (reference sequence). The CDR3 DNA sequence: TGTGCCAGTAGCTTGGGAGGGACAAGAACTAATGAAAAACTGTTTTTT. Protein product: CASSLGGTRTNEKLFF.